The 17 T cell receptor beta chains below all came from one sample that was sequenced in a study of OX40 agonist ivuxolimab in advanced cancers. The library was built by means of the immunoSEQ multiplex PCR assay. TCRdb provides this immuneACCESS table in a form limited to in-frame rearrangements. Some clones are lacking; in checked studies, under half of them reflect an unresolved V gene, and why the rest are absent is not known. This sample has roughly 30,000 clones in its table, and 85% to 95% of those were observed once. The top ten constitute over 4% of the sample. The sequenced sample was CD4+ or CD8+ T cells sorted from blood, obtained in a trial of the OX40 agonist ivuxolimab. The receptors shown here come from an adult with an advanced solid tumor such as melanoma, head and neck, liver or kidney cancer.

This CDR3 is CASSPLAGGNTGELFF. CDR3 DNA sequence: TGCGCCAGCAGCCCCTTAGCGGGAGGGAACACCGGGGAGCTGTTTTTT. The chain carries TRBV4-3 and TRBJ2-2, with TRBD2 matching 10 bases. V lost 4 bases, J lost 1 base, and 3 bases stayed unmatched. This CDR3 spans 16 amino acids. Per germline, CDR1 LGHNA and CDR2 YSLEER.

The genes are TRBV7-9 and TRBJ2-7; 10 nucleotides agree with TRBD2. The CDR3 is 16 residues long. Trimming removed 5 bases from V and 2 bases from J; junction bases left unmatched: 9. Germline V lookup: CDR1 SEHNR, CDR2 FQNEAQ (reference sequence). DNA for the CDR3: TGTGCCAGCAGCCCTGCTGTAAGCGGGAGGGCCTACGAGCAGTACTTC. Translation gives CASSPAVSGRAYEQYF.

V is TRBV6-6 and J is TRBJ1-2; TRBD1 matches 10 bases. V shed 5 bases, J shed 4 bases, and the junction held 10 bases outside the gene matches. In germline, CDR1 is MNHNY, CDR2 SVGAGI (reference sequence). The CDR3 length is 16 residues. The CDR3 bases are TGTGCCAGCAGTAGTTTAGTGACAGGGGGCCGCTATGGCTACACCTTC. The encoded protein is CASSSLVTGGRYGYTF.

The chain carries TRBV5-6 and TRBJ2-5, with 8 positions matching TRBD2. CDR3 length: 16 amino acids. The germline V gene has CDR1 SGHDT and CDR2 YYEEEE. V lost 0 bases to trimming and J lost 5 bases; unmatched junction nucleotides: 9. Here the CDR3 DNA reads TGTGCCAGCAGCTTGGGTGGCGGGGGGCCCGGGGAGACCCAGTACTTC. Protein: CASSLGGGGPGETQYF.

The chain couples TRBV4-3 to TRBJ1-1, with TRBD1 identical over 9 bases. V lost 1 base, J lost 7 bases, and 4 bases stayed unmatched. The germline gives CDR1 LGHNA, CDR2 YSLEER. CDR3 length: 14 amino acids. This CDR3 reads CASSQGQGVSEAFF. The CDR3 nucleotides are TGCGCCAGCAGCCAAGGACAGGGGGTTAGTGAAGCTTTCTTT.

The chain is built from TRBV9 and TRBJ1-6; D is unclear. Germline assignment: CDR1 SGDLS and CDR2 YYNGEE. V lost 0 bases and J 5 bases, leaving 6 bases between the germline ends. This CDR3 is 14 amino acids long. The CDR3 reads CASSVGRHNSPLHF. CDR3 nucleotides: TGTGCCAGCAGCGTAGGACGGCATAATTCACCCCTCCACTTT.

This chain joins TRBV4-1 and TRBJ1-6; D uncertain. This CDR3 has 14 residues. V lost 0 bases and J 9 bases, leaving 9 bases between the germline ends. Germline V CDR1 and CDR2: MGHRA, YSYEKL. The CDR3 loop is CASSQDRRLSPLHF. The CDR3 DNA is TGCGCCAGCAGCCAAGATCGACGTCTTTCACCCCTCCACTTT.

The J gene is TRBJ2-6, the V gene TRBV27; tentative D call: TRBD1 (6 bases). The CDR3 is 18 amino acids. Trimming took 5 bases from V and 2 from J, leaving 19 bases between them. CDR1 and CDR2 from the germline V gene are MNHEY and SMNVEV (reference sequence). CDR3 region: CASSVLGDTGTGANVLTF. The DNA of the CDR3 is TGTGCCAGCAGTGTTCTAGGCGATACAGGGACTGGGGCCAACGTCCTGACTTTC.

This clone was picked up one time. A junction boundary mismatches the germline segment, possibly from a read error. This chain joins TRBV7-7 and TRBJ1-4; D perhaps matches TRBD1 (5 bases). Germline CDR1 SSHAT, CDR2 FNYEAQ (reference sequence). The CDR3 length is 15 residues. This CDR3 is CASSASRGTNEKLFF. The CDR3 DNA reads TGTGCTAGCAGTGCGTCGAGGGGAACTAATGAAAAACTGTTTTTT.

The J gene is TRBJ2-3, the V gene TRBV27; perhaps D is TRBD1 or TRBD2 (5 bases each). The germline V gene has CDR1 MNHEY and CDR2 SMNVEV (reference sequence). The CDR3 consists of 15 residues. V lost 1 base and J lost 1, with 9 bases in between. CDR3 in DNA: TGTGCCAGCAGTTTATATGGGGGTGGCACAGATACGCAGTATTTT. Translated, it gives CASSLYGGGTDTQYF.

The chain uses TRBV14 and TRBJ2-7; TRBD2 matches at 7 bases. V lost 4 bases to trimming and J lost 3 bases; unmatched junction nucleotides: 12. CDR1 is SGHDN, CDR2 FVKESK, per germline. This CDR3 comprises 16 residues. CDR3 DNA: TGTGCCAGCAGCCCCCGTTGGGGGGGGATATACTACGAGCAGTACGTC. This sequence encodes CASSPRWGGIYYEQYV.

Comment on this clone: Additional DNA sequences in this sample encode the identical CDR3. The chain recombines TRBV29-1 with TRBJ1-1; TRBD1 aligns across 9 bases. CDR1 is SQVTM, CDR2 ANQGSEA, per germline. The CDR3 runs 12 residues. V dropped 7 bases and J dropped 1; count of bases not matched to a gene: 1. This chain's CDR3 is CSGDRENTEAFF. The CDR3, as DNA: TGCAGCGGGGACAGGGAGAACACTGAAGCTTTCTTT.

The V and J genes are TRBV7-9 and TRBJ2-1; the D gene is possibly TRBD2 (6 bases). The V gene lost 6 bases and the J gene lost 6 bases, with 12 bases spanning the gap. CDR3 length: 13 amino acids. Germline CDR1 is SEHNR and CDR2 is FQNEAQ (reference sequence). The CDR3 nucleotides read TGTGCCAGCAGTCGGCAGCGGGTCAATGAGCAGTTCTTC. Translating gives CASSRQRVNEQFF. The whole variable domain, remainder taken from reference TRBV7-9 and TRBJ2-1, is DTGVSQNPRHKITKRGQNVTFRCDPISEHNRLYWYRQTLGQGPEFLTYFQNEAQLEKSRLLSDRFSAERPKGSFSTLEIQRTEQGDSAMYLCASSRQRVNEQFFGPGTRLTVL.

The chain employs TRBV11-2 and TRBJ1-2, with D tentatively TRBD1 (6 bases). V dropped 6 bases and J dropped 2 bases, with 7 bases sitting between them. Germline loops: CDR1 SGHAT, CDR2 FQNNGV. CDR3 length: 12 residues. The CDR3 DNA is TGTGCCAGCAGTGGACAGAACTATGGCTACACCTTC. Its protein product is CASSGQNYGYTF.

V usage is TRBV19 and J usage is TRBJ1-5; perhaps TRBD1 as D (5 bases). Germline-derived CDR1 and CDR2 are LNHDA and SQIVND (reference sequence). CDR3 length: 13 amino acids. The V gene lost 3 bases and the J gene lost 4 bases, with 7 bases spanning the gap. The CDR3 region is CASSIGGNQPQHF. As DNA, the CDR3 is TGTGCCAGTAGTATTGGGGGGAATCAGCCCCAGCATTTT.

The DNA for the CDR3 is TGTGCCAGCAGCTTAGTTCCCGGGGAGCTGTTTTTT. It codes for CASSLVPGELFF. The genes are TRBV13 and TRBJ2-2; no reliable D call. This CDR3 has 12 amino acids. The germline V gene encodes CDR1 PRHDT and CDR2 FYEKMQ (reference sequence). Trimming cost V 1 base and J 6 bases, with 3 bases left between them. Complete variable domain (other parts from reference TRBV13 and TRBJ2-2): AAGVIQSPRHLIKEKRETATLKCYPIPRHDTVYWYQQGPGQDPQFLISFYEKMQSDKGSIPDRFSAQQFSDYHSELNMSSLELGDSALYFCASSLVPGELFFGEGSRLTVL.

V and J are TRBV2 and TRBJ1-3, with D hard to call. Between the trimmed V and J ends, which lost 4 bases and 0 bases, there was a span of 13 bases. Germline values: CDR1 SNHLY, CDR2 FYNNEI. The CDR3 has 16 amino acids. This chain's CDR3 is CASSGEVYDSGNTIYF. The CDR3 bases are TGTGCCAGCAGTGGCGAGGTTTACGACTCTGGAAACACCATATATTTT.